This entry concerns a single T cell receptor beta chain. Its specificity is not known. The sample belongs to a study of T cell repertoires in cytomegalovirus infection. About the study: Epitope selection comprised recently identified HLA-C-restricted CMV epitopes and well-studied HLA-B-restricted CMV epitopes.

Via MiXCR, TCRdb re-called the reads, giving one row per CDR3 protein. The sample consists of around 770,000 distinct CDR3 sequences, roughly 29% of them appearing once. Findings and limits, study-wide: Based on cumulative public TCR beta family frequency, carriers of CMV plus the relevant HLA were identified. The response measured ex vivo was dominated by TCR beta clonotypes (HLA-C-restricted and CMV-specific).

V gave up 3 bases and J gave up 4 bases; unmatched junction bases: 8. CDR3 length equals 15 residues. Germline CDR1 reads MGHRA; CDR2 reads YSYEKL. The rearrangement joins TRBV4-1 to TRBJ1-2, with 7 positions matching TRBD1. The sequence was collected from a human donor in good health (CMV status not recorded). Some clones in this sample may be carry-over from other donors' samples. The starting material was cultured CD8+ T cells from PBMCs, obtained from culture after CMV antigen stimulation. CDR3 coding DNA: TGCGCCAGCAGCCACAGGGGGGGATTGATCTATGGCTACACCTTC. This sequence encodes CASSHRGGLIYGYTF.